The rows below give T cell receptor beta chains drawn from one sample of a study of T cells expressing NK-cell markers. TCRdb re-called the 5' RACE reads and shows each CDR3 protein once, DNA omitted. The sample table includes about 410,000 distinct CDR3 sequences. Sequencing was carried out using blood T cells: a sorted CD56 or NKG2C T cell subset, CD4+ or CD8+ T cells, or bulk PBMC T cells (not recorded which). The receptor set was obtained from a woman aged 45-60 years in good health. Each CDR3 is given with its conserved first and last residue. Fields, in order: CDR3 length, J gene, V gene, CDR3 protein.

CDR3 length: 21
J gene: TRBJ2-1
V gene: TRBV12-3/TRBV12-4
CDR3 protein: CASSRAGPGLAGGQWQYEQFF

CDR3 length: 17
J gene: TRBJ2-7
V gene: TRBV7-3
CDR3 protein: CASSPGLAGVEPYEQYF

CDR3 length: 14
J gene: TRBJ2-2
V gene: TRBV10-3
CDR3 protein: CAINREISTGELFF

CDR3 length: 19
J gene: TRBJ2-1
V gene: TRBV20-1
CDR3 protein: CSARDDRGPGVAGPNEQFF

CDR3 length: 16
J gene: TRBJ1-5
V gene: TRBV12-3/TRBV12-4
CDR3 protein: CASSPWGTESNQPQHF

CDR3 length: 15
J gene: TRBJ1-1
V gene: TRBV12-3/TRBV12-4
CDR3 protein: CASSSWGRGNTEAFF

CDR3 length: 20
J gene: TRBJ2-2
V gene: TRBV5-8
CDR3 protein: CASSPQGSQGRGANTGELFF

CDR3 length: 12
J gene: TRBJ2-7
V gene: TRBV10-3
CDR3 protein: CAIGASPYEQYF

CDR3 length: 13
J gene: TRBJ2-3
V gene: TRBV24-1
CDR3 protein: CATLGNLTDTQYF

CDR3 length: 16
J gene: TRBJ1-4
V gene: TRBV6-5
CDR3 protein: CASSYSWNGPGEKLFF

CDR3 length: 16
J gene: TRBJ2-1
V gene: TRBV5-5
CDR3 protein: CASSLDLAVPSGEQFF

CDR3 length: 14
J gene: TRBJ2-1
V gene: TRBV10-2
CDR3 protein: CASSEWTSDNEQFF

CDR3 length: 14
J gene: TRBJ2-7
V gene: TRBV5-6
CDR3 protein: CASSLESFSDEQYF

CDR3 length: 12
J gene: TRBJ2-1
V gene: TRBV30
CDR3 protein: CALDWAYNEQFF

CDR3 length: 16
J gene: TRBJ2-1
V gene: TRBV7-6
CDR3 protein: CASSMGLAGGNNEQFF

CDR3 length: 13
J gene: TRBJ2-2
V gene: TRBV14
CDR3 protein: CASSQVQHGELFF

CDR3 length: 16
J gene: TRBJ2-1
V gene: TRBV5-1
CDR3 protein: CASSWLQPRRGSEQFF

CDR3 length: 16
J gene: TRBJ2-1
V gene: TRBV11-2
CDR3 protein: CASSFRGDPSYNEQFF

CDR3 length: 15
J gene: TRBJ2-7
V gene: TRBV20-1
CDR3 protein: CRKWGPGGRAYEQYF

CDR3 length: 14
J gene: TRBJ1-2
V gene: TRBV6-1
CDR3 protein: CASRTGTLNYGYTF

CDR3 length: 15
J gene: TRBJ2-1
V gene: TRBV6-6
CDR3 protein: CASRHGRGKGNEQFF

CDR3 length: 16
J gene: TRBJ2-7
V gene: TRBV12-5
CDR3 protein: CASGSALGTLWYEQYF

CDR3 length: 14
J gene: TRBJ1-2
V gene: TRBV28
CDR3 protein: CASSQVWGSGGYTF

CDR3 length: 13
J gene: TRBJ2-7
V gene: TRBV27
CDR3 protein: CASSLTELYEQYF

CDR3 length: 13
J gene: TRBJ1-4
V gene: TRBV30
CDR3 protein: CAWAWDNNEKLFF

CDR3 length: 15
J gene: TRBJ2-1
V gene: TRBV19
CDR3 protein: CASSMAGVSYNEQFF

CDR3 length: 17
J gene: TRBJ2-1
V gene: TRBV5-1
CDR3 protein: CASRDTRFTTTYNEQFF

CDR3 length: 15
J gene: TRBJ2-1
V gene: TRBV20-1
CDR3 protein: CSAVEASGAYNEQFF

CDR3 length: 15
J gene: TRBJ1-4
V gene: TRBV11-1
CDR3 protein: CASSDDRSHNEKLFF

CDR3 length: 15
J gene: TRBJ1-6
V gene: TRBV5-1
CDR3 protein: CASSFDFRQNSPLHF

CDR3 length: 16
J gene: TRBJ2-1
V gene: TRBV11-2
CDR3 protein: CASSLGRGLGDNEQFF

CDR3 length: 13
J gene: TRBJ1-2
V gene: TRBV12-3/TRBV12-4
CDR3 protein: CASSPLGSSGYTF

CDR3 length: 15
J gene: TRBJ2-5
V gene: TRBV4-2
CDR3 protein: CASSQVAGAGETQYF

CDR3 length: 12
J gene: TRBJ2-7
V gene: TRBV5-6
CDR3 protein: CASSTGTYEQYF

CDR3 length: 13
J gene: TRBJ1-6
V gene: TRBV3-1
CDR3 protein: CASSQSYNSPLHF

CDR3 length: 14
J gene: TRBJ2-1
V gene: TRBV11-2
CDR3 protein: CASSQDTIYNEQFF

CDR3 length: 14
J gene: TRBJ2-1
V gene: TRBV19
CDR3 protein: CASRPSGMPNEQFF

CDR3 length: 14
J gene: TRBJ2-3
V gene: TRBV12-3/TRBV12-4
CDR3 protein: CASSLGLAADTQYF

CDR3 length: 15
J gene: TRBJ2-1
V gene: TRBV9
CDR3 protein: CASSLGAGSYNEQFF

CDR3 length: 12
J gene: TRBJ2-1
V gene: TRBV29-1
CDR3 protein: CSVEDLARGQFF

CDR3 length: 14
J gene: TRBJ2-1
V gene: TRBV5-1
CDR3 protein: CASSSGQGRNEQFF

CDR3 length: 12
J gene: TRBJ2-2
V gene: TRBV5-1
CDR3 protein: CASRKREEELFF

CDR3 length: 14
J gene: TRBJ2-5
V gene: TRBV5-1
CDR3 protein: CASSTGGLIETQYF

CDR3 length: 16
J gene: TRBJ2-1
V gene: TRBV29-1
CDR3 protein: CSVVSVSLSSYNEQFF

CDR3 length: 13
J gene: TRBJ1-4
V gene: TRBV5-1
CDR3 protein: CASKEGVREKLFF

CDR3 length: 15
J gene: TRBJ2-7
V gene: TRBV5-1
CDR3 protein: CASSLVARFSYEQYF

CDR3 length: 15
J gene: TRBJ1-6
V gene: TRBV3-1
CDR3 protein: CASSFGRIYNSPLHF

CDR3 length: 13
J gene: TRBJ1-1
V gene: TRBV20-1
CDR3 protein: CSTTLGGYTEAFF

CDR3 length: 15
J gene: TRBJ2-5
V gene: TRBV20-1
CDR3 protein: CSASTSGIGEETQYF

CDR3 length: 15
J gene: TRBJ1-6
V gene: TRBV3-1
CDR3 protein: CASSQGTGGISPLHF